Detailed here is one T cell receptor (beta chain). Its cognate antigen is unknown. The source of the sample is a study of CD8 T cells in Susac syndrome. The multiple sclerosis control cohort comprised treatment-naive individuals presenting with stable or active relapsing-remitting disease. Reverse transcription of roughly 0.5 to 1 ug RNA was carried out with random hexamers. Amplification of TCR beta CDR3 across 54 Vbeta and 13 Jbeta was performed with immunoSEQ multiplex PCR. TCRdb passed the immunoSEQ multiplex PCR reads through MiXCR, listing each CDR3 protein once. This repertoire shows roughly 400,000 distinct CDR3 sequences, roughly 85% found once; its top ten account for about 0.1%. V was cut by 3 bases and J by 2 bases, with 11 bases left in between. The CDR3 covers 15 residues. The germline V gene encodes CDR1 SEHNR and CDR2 FQNEAQ (reference sequence). Study outcomes and limitations: The study's TCR sequencing and HLA analysis drew on a certain number of individuals. That number was acknowledged as relatively small.

The chain couples TRBV7-9 to TRBJ1-5; D unclear. Sequences were obtained from CD8+ T cells from PBMCs. The TCR was taken from a human donor with multiple sclerosis. CDR3 residues: CASSFSDNGNQPQHF. For the CDR3, the DNA is TGTGCCAGCAGCTTCTCGGATAATGGCAATCAGCCCCAGCATTTT.